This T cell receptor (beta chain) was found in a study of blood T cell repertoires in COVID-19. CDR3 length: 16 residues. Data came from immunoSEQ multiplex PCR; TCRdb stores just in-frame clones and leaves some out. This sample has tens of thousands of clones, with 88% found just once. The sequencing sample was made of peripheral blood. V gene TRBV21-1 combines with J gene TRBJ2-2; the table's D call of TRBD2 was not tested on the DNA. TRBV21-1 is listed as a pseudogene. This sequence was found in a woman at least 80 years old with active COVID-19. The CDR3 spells CASSPRLSGRPGELFF. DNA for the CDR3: TGTGCCAGCAGCCCCCGATTATCCGGGAGACCCGGGGAGCTGTTTTTT.